The rows below give T cell receptor beta chains drawn from one sample of a study of T cells after yellow fever vaccination. MiXCR, applied by TCRdb to the 5' RACE reads, yields one record per CDR3 protein. The sample has 300,000 to 400,000 distinct CDR3 sequences, around an eighth seen once. The sequenced sample was CD4+ T cells sorted from PBMCs, obtained 15 days after the yellow fever booster vaccination. The receptors here all came from a man younger than 30 who received the YFV17D yellow fever vaccine. Each CDR3 is given with its conserved first and last residue. Fields, in order: D gene, clone size, V gene, J gene, CDR3 protein, CDR3 DNA. The D gene is left open where the match is weak. Not all rows give a size; the values are once, few, many and, for expanded clones, a class.

D gene: NA
clone size: many
V gene: TRBV30
J gene: TRBJ1-5
CDR3 protein: CAWSVDGVQPQHF
CDR3 DNA: TGTGCCTGGAGTGTAGATGGGGTGCAGCCCCAGCATTTT

D gene: TRBD1
clone size: NA
V gene: TRBV12-3/TRBV12-4
J gene: TRBJ1-1
CDR3 protein: CASSRTGGEAFF
CDR3 DNA: TGTGCCAGCAGCCGGACAGGGGGAGAAGCTTTCTTT

D gene: NA
clone size: NA
V gene: TRBV28
J gene: TRBJ2-5
CDR3 protein: CASSWGPGETQYF
CDR3 DNA: TGTGCCAGCAGCTGGGGACCCGGGGAGACCCAGTACTTC

D gene: NA
clone size: few
V gene: TRBV4-1
J gene: TRBJ1-4
CDR3 protein: CASSQASGVDEKLFF
CDR3 DNA: TGCGCCAGCAGCCAAGCGTCCGGCGTCGATGAAAAACTGTTTTTT

D gene: TRBD2
clone size: many
V gene: TRBV12-3/TRBV12-4
J gene: TRBJ2-3
CDR3 protein: CASRMTSLTDTQYF
CDR3 DNA: TGTGCCAGCAGAATGACTAGCCTCACAGATACGCAGTATTTT

D gene: NA
clone size: few
V gene: TRBV20-1
J gene: TRBJ2-3
CDR3 protein: CSAQVTLDTQYF
CDR3 DNA: TGCAGTGCGCAAGTAACCCTAGATACGCAGTATTTT

D gene: NA
clone size: few
V gene: TRBV7-2
J gene: TRBJ2-5
CDR3 protein: CASSYTGLGETQYF
CDR3 DNA: TGTGCCAGCAGCTACACGGGGCTTGGGGAGACCCAGTACTTC

D gene: NA
clone size: few
V gene: TRBV3-1
J gene: TRBJ1-1
CDR3 protein: CASSQGGQTEAFF
CDR3 DNA: TGTGCCAGCAGCCAAGGGGGGCAGACTGAAGCTTTCTTT

D gene: NA
clone size: NA
V gene: TRBV7-2
J gene: TRBJ1-3
CDR3 protein: CASSSSVGVSGNTIYF
CDR3 DNA: TGTGCCAGCAGCTCGTCGGTAGGAGTCTCTGGAAACACCATATATTTT

D gene: NA
clone size: NA
V gene: TRBV12-3/TRBV12-4
J gene: TRBJ1-1
CDR3 protein: CASSFETRGTEAFF
CDR3 DNA: TGTGCCAGCAGTTTCGAGACCAGGGGCACTGAAGCTTTCTTT

D gene: NA
clone size: NA
V gene: TRBV15
J gene: TRBJ2-3
CDR3 protein: CATSRGPDRAGGDTQYF
CDR3 DNA: TGTGCCACCAGCAGAGGACCCGACAGGGCCGGAGGGGATACGCAGTATTTT

D gene: TRBD1
clone size: NA
V gene: TRBV6-2/TRBV6-3
J gene: TRBJ2-1
CDR3 protein: CASSYSQTGTGSYNEQFF
CDR3 DNA: TGTGCCAGCAGTTACTCCCAGACCGGGACAGGGTCCTACAATGAGCAGTTCTTC

D gene: TRBD1
clone size: few
V gene: TRBV7-2
J gene: TRBJ2-2
CDR3 protein: CASSLRGQYTGELFF
CDR3 DNA: TGTGCCAGCAGCCTACGGGGACAGTACACCGGGGAGCTGTTTTTT

D gene: NA
clone size: NA
V gene: TRBV20-1
J gene: TRBJ1-1
CDR3 protein: CSASHALRMNTEAFF
CDR3 DNA: TGCAGTGCTAGCCACGCCTTGAGGATGAACACTGAAGCTTTCTTT

D gene: TRBD1
clone size: many
V gene: TRBV29-1
J gene: TRBJ2-5
CDR3 protein: CSVEGALGETQYF
CDR3 DNA: TGCAGCGTCGAGGGGGCGTTGGGAGAGACCCAGTACTTC

D gene: NA
clone size: NA
V gene: TRBV20-1
J gene: TRBJ1-2
CDR3 protein: CSARTPGEGYTF
CDR3 DNA: TGCAGTGCTAGAACCCCAGGGGAAGGCTACACCTTC

D gene: NA
clone size: NA
V gene: TRBV5-1
J gene: TRBJ1-5
CDR3 protein: CASSRGQNQPQHF
CDR3 DNA: TGCGCCAGCAGTCGCGGACAAAATCAGCCCCAGCATTTT

D gene: NA
clone size: few
V gene: TRBV5-1
J gene: TRBJ2-7
CDR3 protein: CASSETSSFTPQYF
CDR3 DNA: TGCGCCAGCAGCGAAACTAGCTCTTTTACGCCGCAGTACTTC

D gene: NA
clone size: few
V gene: TRBV12-3/TRBV12-4
J gene: TRBJ1-1
CDR3 protein: CASSPTYGTFEAFF
CDR3 DNA: TGTGCCAGCAGTCCCACCTACGGGACATTCGAAGCTTTCTTT

D gene: NA
clone size: few
V gene: TRBV4-3
J gene: TRBJ1-2
CDR3 protein: CASSQVFRVGYGYTF
CDR3 DNA: TGCGCCAGCAGCCAAGTGTTCAGGGTCGGCTATGGCTACACCTTC

D gene: TRBD1
clone size: few
V gene: TRBV7-2
J gene: TRBJ1-1
CDR3 protein: CASSLAGTGGTEAFF
CDR3 DNA: TGTGCCAGCAGCTTAGCAGGGACAGGGGGCACTGAAGCTTTCTTT

D gene: NA
clone size: NA
V gene: TRBV20-1
J gene: TRBJ2-1
CDR3 protein: CSTIRRAVDNEQFF
CDR3 DNA: TGCAGTACCATCCGACGCGCTGTCGACAATGAGCAGTTCTTC

D gene: NA
clone size: many
V gene: TRBV12-3/TRBV12-4
J gene: TRBJ2-6
CDR3 protein: CASMSSGANVLTF
CDR3 DNA: TGTGCCAGCATGTCTTCTGGGGCCAACGTCCTGACTTTC

D gene: NA
clone size: NA
V gene: TRBV6-5
J gene: TRBJ2-5
CDR3 protein: CASSPDGGRGETQYF
CDR3 DNA: TGTGCCAGCAGTCCAGATGGGGGGAGAGGAGAGACCCAGTACTTC

D gene: NA
clone size: few
V gene: TRBV20-1
J gene: TRBJ2-3
CDR3 protein: CSAELLTTTDTQYF
CDR3 DNA: TGCAGTGCCGAGTTACTGACAACCACAGATACGCAGTATTTT

D gene: NA
clone size: few
V gene: TRBV18
J gene: TRBJ2-5
CDR3 protein: CASSPQLGVETQYF
CDR3 DNA: TGTGCCAGCTCACCACAACTAGGTGTAGAGACCCAGTACTTC

D gene: NA
clone size: many
V gene: TRBV5-5
J gene: TRBJ1-1
CDR3 protein: CASSLLVGTEAFF
CDR3 DNA: TGTGCCAGCAGCTTACTTGTTGGAACTGAAGCTTTCTTT

D gene: NA
clone size: few
V gene: TRBV12-3/TRBV12-4
J gene: TRBJ1-5
CDR3 protein: CASSLFGGGGSPQHF
CDR3 DNA: TGTGCCAGCAGTTTATTCGGGGGCGGGGGGTCGCCCCAGCATTTT

D gene: NA
clone size: few
V gene: TRBV19
J gene: TRBJ1-1
CDR3 protein: CASSRADESNTEAFF
CDR3 DNA: TGTGCCAGTAGTAGGGCAGACGAATCGAACACTGAAGCTTTCTTT

D gene: NA
clone size: many
V gene: TRBV2
J gene: TRBJ2-7
CDR3 protein: CASSTPYEQYF
CDR3 DNA: TGTGCCAGCAGTACACCCTACGAGCAGTACTTC

D gene: NA
clone size: many
V gene: TRBV6-6
J gene: TRBJ2-4
CDR3 protein: CASRGLDMVAKNIQYF
CDR3 DNA: TGTGCCAGCAGGGGCCTCGACATGGTAGCCAAAAACATTCAGTACTTC

D gene: NA
clone size: few
V gene: TRBV7-2
J gene: TRBJ2-7
CDR3 protein: CASSLPNYEQYF
CDR3 DNA: TGTGCCAGCAGCTTACCAAACTACGAGCAGTACTTC

D gene: NA
clone size: NA
V gene: TRBV7-2
J gene: TRBJ2-2
CDR3 protein: CASSSDRNTGELFF
CDR3 DNA: TGTGCCAGCAGCTCGGACAGGAACACCGGGGAGCTGTTTTTT

D gene: TRBD1
clone size: many
V gene: TRBV4-1
J gene: TRBJ2-7
CDR3 protein: CASSQEVGTGGSYEQYF
CDR3 DNA: TGCGCCAGCAGCCAAGAAGTGGGGACAGGGGGCTCCTACGAGCAGTACTTC

D gene: NA
clone size: NA
V gene: TRBV20-1
J gene: TRBJ1-2
CDR3 protein: CSARTAGALYGYTF
CDR3 DNA: TGCAGTGCTAGAACCGCAGGGGCCCTCTATGGCTACACCTTC

D gene: TRBD2
clone size: few
V gene: TRBV7-8
J gene: TRBJ2-7
CDR3 protein: CASSSPRGVEQYF
CDR3 DNA: TGTGCCAGCAGCTCACCACGGGGGGTCGAGCAGTACTTC

D gene: NA
clone size: NA
V gene: TRBV11-2
J gene: TRBJ1-1
CDR3 protein: CASSLVGADPNTEAFF
CDR3 DNA: TGTGCCAGCAGCCTCGTCGGAGCAGATCCAAACACTGAAGCTTTCTTT

D gene: NA
clone size: NA
V gene: TRBV18
J gene: TRBJ2-3
CDR3 protein: CASSPVWGTDTQYF
CDR3 DNA: TGTGCCAGCTCACCGGTGTGGGGCACAGATACGCAGTATTTT

D gene: NA
clone size: once
V gene: TRBV21-1
J gene: TRBJ2-5
CDR3 protein: CASSKPKTQYF
CDR3 DNA: TGTGCCAGCAGCAAACCGAAGACCCAGTACTTC

D gene: TRBD2
clone size: few
V gene: TRBV3-1
J gene: TRBJ2-5
CDR3 protein: CASSTRGAGGPGETQYF
CDR3 DNA: TGTGCCAGCAGCACCAGGGGAGCGGGGGGTCCCGGGGAGACCCAGTACTTC

D gene: TRBD1
clone size: NA
V gene: TRBV7-2
J gene: TRBJ1-3
CDR3 protein: CASSSWTGTGNTIYF
CDR3 DNA: TGTGCCAGCAGCTCCTGGACAGGGACTGGAAACACCATATATTTT

D gene: NA
clone size: NA
V gene: TRBV14
J gene: TRBJ1-2
CDR3 protein: CASSQASNGYTF
CDR3 DNA: TGTGCCAGCAGCCAGGCATCGAATGGCTACACCTTC

D gene: NA
clone size: many
V gene: TRBV29-1
J gene: TRBJ1-5
CDR3 protein: CTLRGTGSNQPQHF
CDR3 DNA: TGCACCCTGAGGGGGACGGGTAGCAATCAGCCCCAGCATTTT

D gene: TRBD2
clone size: few
V gene: TRBV5-5
J gene: TRBJ2-3
CDR3 protein: CASSPLAGSTDTQYF
CDR3 DNA: TGTGCCAGCAGCCCCTTAGCGGGGAGCACAGATACGCAGTATTTT

D gene: NA
clone size: NA
V gene: TRBV24-1
J gene: TRBJ2-1
CDR3 protein: CATSEVSPGSNEQFF
CDR3 DNA: TGTGCCACCAGTGAGGTCTCCCCGGGTTCCAATGAGCAGTTCTTC

D gene: NA
clone size: NA
V gene: TRBV24-1
J gene: TRBJ2-5
CDR3 protein: CATSGCPGGIKQETQYF
CDR3 DNA: TGTGCCACCAGTGGCTGCCCGGGGGGCATAAAACAAGAGACCCAGTACTTC

D gene: TRBD2
clone size: few
V gene: TRBV2
J gene: TRBJ2-5
CDR3 protein: CASPSGGARAETQYF
CDR3 DNA: TGTGCCAGTCCCAGCGGGGGGGCCCGGGCAGAGACCCAGTACTTC

D gene: TRBD2
clone size: NA
V gene: TRBV12-3/TRBV12-4
J gene: TRBJ2-1
CDR3 protein: CASSAASGGAHEQFF
CDR3 DNA: TGTGCCAGCAGTGCCGCTAGCGGGGGGGCCCATGAGCAGTTCTTC

D gene: NA
clone size: few
V gene: TRBV9
J gene: TRBJ1-1
CDR3 protein: CASSVSGATNTEAFF
CDR3 DNA: TGTGCCAGCAGCGTCTCAGGGGCGACGAACACTGAAGCTTTCTTT

D gene: NA
clone size: few
V gene: TRBV5-1
J gene: TRBJ2-2
CDR3 protein: CASSFQGMDTGELFF
CDR3 DNA: TGCGCCAGCAGCTTCCAGGGGATGGACACCGGGGAGCTGTTTTTT

D gene: TRBD1
clone size: NA
V gene: TRBV6-5
J gene: TRBJ1-6
CDR3 protein: CASRGQGESPLHF
CDR3 DNA: TGTGCCAGCAGGGGACAGGGAGAATCACCCCTCCACTTT

D gene: TRBD2
clone size: NA
V gene: TRBV3-1
J gene: TRBJ2-7
CDR3 protein: CASSRTSGPGGEQYF
CDR3 DNA: TGTGCCAGCAGCCGGACTAGCGGACCAGGGGGGGAGCAGTACTTC

D gene: NA
clone size: many
V gene: TRBV29-1
J gene: TRBJ2-3
CDR3 protein: CSVEEGGDRRYTQYF
CDR3 DNA: TGCAGCGTTGAAGAGGGGGGGGACAGGAGGTATACGCAGTATTTT